The rows below give T cell receptor beta chains drawn from one sample of a study of T cell changes during pregnancy in multiple sclerosis. This table comes from immunoSEQ multiplex PCR, and its TCRdb copy is limited to in-frame clones, with some not included. This table has 56,000 or so clones, about nine tenths appearing once. The sequences come from peripheral blood, collected in the first trimester of pregnancy. The source of these receptors is a female donor in good health, enrolled as a control in a pregnancy study. Both conserved end residues are part of each CDR3. A D gene is named only where the DNA matches it firmly. Some rows mark clone size as missing; the rest say once, few, many or name a class of expanded clone.

CDR3nt: TGTGCCAGTAGGCCTGGGCCCAATGAGCAGTTCTTC; CDR3aa: CASRPGPNEQFF; j_gene: TRBJ2-1; d_gene: .; v_gene: TRBV19; abundance: .
CDR3nt: TGTGCCAGCAGCCCGGGCACAGATACGCAGTATTTT; CDR3aa: CASSPGTDTQYF; j_gene: TRBJ2-3; d_gene: .; v_gene: TRBV5-4; abundance: .
CDR3nt: TGTGCCAGCAGTGAATGGGGAGGACTAGGGGACAATGAGCAGTTCTTC; CDR3aa: CASSEWGGLGDNEQFF; j_gene: TRBJ2-1; d_gene: TRBD2; v_gene: TRBV25-1; abundance: .
CDR3nt: TGTGCCAGCAGTTCCCTGACAACCTCTGGAAACACCATATATTTT; CDR3aa: CASSSLTTSGNTIYF; j_gene: TRBJ1-3; d_gene: .; v_gene: TRBV28; abundance: .
CDR3nt: TGTGCCAGCAGCGTAGGCGGACTGACCTCCTACAATGAGCAGTTCTTC; CDR3aa: CASSVGGLTSYNEQFF; j_gene: TRBJ2-1; d_gene: .; v_gene: TRBV9; abundance: .
CDR3nt: TGTGCCAGCAGCACCTCACTAGCGGGGGCAAACGAGCAGTACTTC; CDR3aa: CASSTSLAGANEQYF; j_gene: TRBJ2-7; d_gene: TRBD2; v_gene: TRBV9; abundance: .
CDR3nt: TGTGCCAGCAGTTCCGGGACAGGACCCATCTACAATGAGCAGTTCTTC; CDR3aa: CASSSGTGPIYNEQFF; j_gene: TRBJ2-1; d_gene: TRBD1; v_gene: TRBV27; abundance: .
CDR3nt: TGTGCCAGCAGTTTAGGGACAGGGGGGTACGATACGCAGTATTTT; CDR3aa: CASSLGTGGYDTQYF; j_gene: TRBJ2-3; d_gene: TRBD1; v_gene: TRBV28; abundance: .
CDR3nt: TGTGCCAGCTCACCAGGACAGGGGGCGCCGGGCACTGAAGCTTTCTTT; CDR3aa: CASSPGQGAPGTEAFF; j_gene: TRBJ1-1; d_gene: TRBD1; v_gene: TRBV18; abundance: .
CDR3nt: TGTGCCAGCAGGTTGACCGGGACAGGGGCCTACGAGCAGTACTTC; CDR3aa: CASRLTGTGAYEQYF; j_gene: TRBJ2-7; d_gene: TRBD1; v_gene: TRBV6-5; abundance: .
CDR3nt: TGTGCCAGCTCCGAGCCGGGGGGTGGAAAAGCTTTCTTT; CDR3aa: CASSEPGGGKAFF; j_gene: TRBJ1-1; d_gene: .; v_gene: TRBV6-1; abundance: few
CDR3nt: TGTGCCAGCACCCGGTCGTTTGAGACAGGGCCAAACACTGAAGCTTTCTTT; CDR3aa: CASTRSFETGPNTEAFF; j_gene: TRBJ1-1; d_gene: TRBD1; v_gene: TRBV7-6; abundance: .
CDR3nt: TGTGCCAGCTCACCAAACCTCCGGACTGCTGAAGCTTTCTTT; CDR3aa: CASSPNLRTAEAFF; j_gene: TRBJ1-1; d_gene: .; v_gene: TRBV18; abundance: .
CDR3nt: TGCAGCGCTGGGGGACTAGCGGGAGGGCCGGGGGATACGCAGTATTTT; CDR3aa: CSAGGLAGGPGDTQYF; j_gene: TRBJ2-3; d_gene: TRBD2; v_gene: TRBV29-1; abundance: once
CDR3nt: TGTGCCAGCAGCTGGGACAGGGGAGCTGAAGCTTTCTTT; CDR3aa: CASSWDRGAEAFF; j_gene: TRBJ1-1; d_gene: TRBD1; v_gene: TRBV11-1; abundance: .
CDR3nt: TGTGCCAGCAGCTTGACGGGGAGGTATACTGAAGCTTTCTTT; CDR3aa: CASSLTGRYTEAFF; j_gene: TRBJ1-1; d_gene: .; v_gene: TRBV2; abundance: .